What follows describes a single T cell receptor (beta chain). The antigen remains unidentified. The sample comes from a study of cytomegalovirus exposure and HLA in healthy donors. Study in general: T cells numbering around 180 million yielded some 100 million unique TCR beta sequences in an earlier analysis.

The CDR3 has 15 residues. Trimming removed 1 base from V and 4 bases from J; junction bases left unmatched: 1. Germline lookup yields CDR1 SGHVS and CDR2 FNYEAQ. Study results and limitations: TCR beta sequences numbering under 20,000 were associated with HLA alleles at 0.05 false discovery rate in a later analysis. Within an earlier analysis, most TCR beta V segments proved productive either about 90% or about 30% of the time.

PCR involved 60 Vbeta and 13 Jbeta primers. Libraries were prepared by immunoSEQ multiplex PCR; TCRdb keeps only in-frame clonotypes and omits some of them. The table has some 120,000 clones, around 74% seen once. Sequences were obtained from PBMCs. The TCR was taken from a man aged 40-55 years in good health and CMV-seropositive. V usage is TRBV7-6 and J usage is TRBJ1-6, with 7 positions matching TRBD1. The CDR3 sequence: CASSLGQGYNSPLHF. The DNA of the CDR3 is TGTGCCAGCAGCTTAGGACAGGGATATAATTCACCCCTCCACTTT.